Given below is one TCR beta chain in context. TCRdb's table, derived via immunoSEQ multiplex PCR, lists solely in-frame clones and lacks some. Counted here are some 13,000 clones, roughly 71% occurring once; the ten biggest clones make up 8% to 9%. These data are taken from a study of control samples from healthy donors and cancer patients. The V segment lost 6 bases and the J segment 2 bases; nucleotides outside the gene matches: 13. This CDR3 has 16 residues. Germline V gene sequence: CDR1 MDHEN, CDR2 SYDVKM. The clonotype was recovered from a male donor with melanoma. The chain uses TRBV28 and TRBJ2-7; 7 nucleotides line up with TRBD1. Material for sequencing was formalin-fixed, paraffin-embedded tissue. The CDR3 nucleotides read TGTGCCAGCAGGTCTTTAGGGGAACAGGGGACCTACGAGCAGTACTTC. Amino acids: CASRSLGEQGTYEQYF.